Each of the 3 T cell receptor beta chains below was sequenced from the same sample in a study of blood T cell repertoires in COVID-19. Sequencing was performed with immunoSEQ multiplex PCR; in TCRdb, only in-frame clones are kept and a portion is missing. The sample yields approximately 290,000 clones, 80% to 90% seen once. Sequenced input: PBMCs or T cells enriched from blood (not recorded which). The receptors stem from a woman in her 30s who had recovered from COVID-19.

The J gene is TRBJ1-3, the V gene TRBV2; D uncertain. Deletions cut 7 bases from V and 0 bases from J, with 10 bases between. The V gene's germline CDR1 is SNHLY and CDR2 FYNNEI. The CDR3 runs 14 residues. CDR3 nucleotides: TGTGCCAGCATCGGAGGGAGCTCTGGAAACACCATATATTTT. Protein sequence: CASIGGSSGNTIYF.

This clone was seen only once. The CDR3 loop reads CASSLITQGDNTEAFF. The CDR3 DNA is TGCGCCAGCAGCTTAATAACACAGGGGGATAACACTGAAGCTTTCTTT. This chain joins TRBV5-1 and TRBJ1-1; 8 bases map to TRBD1. Germline CDR1 reads SGHRS; CDR2 reads YFSETQ. CDR3 length equals 16 residues. Unmatched junction bases numbered 8, after V lost 2 bases and J lost 2 bases.

The chain has TRBV2 and TRBJ1-1, with no clear D. The CDR3 sequence is 11 residues long. Per germline, CDR1 SNHLY and CDR2 FYNNEI. V was trimmed by 4 bases and J by 4 bases, leaving 4 bases between them. The CDR3 nucleotides are TGTGCCAGCAGTGTTCGCACTGAAGCTTTCTTT. This gives the protein CASSVRTEAFF.